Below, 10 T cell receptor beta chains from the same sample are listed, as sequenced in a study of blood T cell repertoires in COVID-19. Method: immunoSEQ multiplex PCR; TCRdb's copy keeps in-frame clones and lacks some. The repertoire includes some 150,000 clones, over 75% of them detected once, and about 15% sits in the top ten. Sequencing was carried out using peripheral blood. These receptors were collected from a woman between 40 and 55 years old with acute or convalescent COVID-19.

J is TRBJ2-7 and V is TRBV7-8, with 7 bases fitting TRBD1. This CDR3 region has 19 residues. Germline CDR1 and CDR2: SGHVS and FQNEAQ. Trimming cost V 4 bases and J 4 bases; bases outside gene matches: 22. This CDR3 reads CASSSPEGWHRQGRYEQYF. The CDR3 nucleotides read TGTGCCAGCAGCTCCCCTGAGGGCTGGCATCGACAGGGAAGGTACGAGCAGTACTTC.

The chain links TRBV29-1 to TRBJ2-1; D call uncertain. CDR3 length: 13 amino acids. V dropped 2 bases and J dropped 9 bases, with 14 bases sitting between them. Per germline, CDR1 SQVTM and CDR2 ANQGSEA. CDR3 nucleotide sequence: TGCAGCGTTGAACTAGTCGACCAGATTGAGCAGTTCTTC. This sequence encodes CSVELVDQIEQFF.

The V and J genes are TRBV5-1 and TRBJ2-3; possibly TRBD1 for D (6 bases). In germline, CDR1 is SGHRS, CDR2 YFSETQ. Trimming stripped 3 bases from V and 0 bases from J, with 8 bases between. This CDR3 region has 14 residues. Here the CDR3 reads CASSWDKSTDTQYF. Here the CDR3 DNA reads TGCGCCAGCAGCTGGGACAAAAGCACAGATACGCAGTATTTT. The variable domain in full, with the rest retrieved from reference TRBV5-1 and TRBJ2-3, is KAGVTQTPRYLIKTRGQQVTLSCSPISGHRSVSWYQQTPGQGLQFLFEYFSETQRNKGNFPGRFSGRQFSNSRSEMNVSTLELGDSALYLCASSWDKSTDTQYFGPGTRLTVL.

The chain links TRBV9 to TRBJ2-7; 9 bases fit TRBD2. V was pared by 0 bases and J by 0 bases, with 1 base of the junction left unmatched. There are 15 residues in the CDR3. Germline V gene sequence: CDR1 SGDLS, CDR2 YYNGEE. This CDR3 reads CASSVGTSDSYEQYF. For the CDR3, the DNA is TGTGCCAGCAGCGTAGGGACTAGCGACTCCTACGAGCAGTACTTC.

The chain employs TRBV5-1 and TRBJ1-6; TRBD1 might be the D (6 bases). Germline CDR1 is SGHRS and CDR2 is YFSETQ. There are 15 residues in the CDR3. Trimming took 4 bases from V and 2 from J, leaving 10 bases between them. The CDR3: CASSGGQTYNSPLHF. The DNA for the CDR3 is TGCGCCAGCAGCGGAGGACAGACCTATAATTCACCCCTCCACTTT.

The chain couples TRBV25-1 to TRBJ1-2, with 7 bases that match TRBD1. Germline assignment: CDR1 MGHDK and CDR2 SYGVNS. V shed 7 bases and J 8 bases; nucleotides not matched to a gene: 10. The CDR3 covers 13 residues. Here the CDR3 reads CASTPGGQQGYTF. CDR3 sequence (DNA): TGTGCCAGCACCCCAGGGGGACAACAAGGCTACACCTTC.

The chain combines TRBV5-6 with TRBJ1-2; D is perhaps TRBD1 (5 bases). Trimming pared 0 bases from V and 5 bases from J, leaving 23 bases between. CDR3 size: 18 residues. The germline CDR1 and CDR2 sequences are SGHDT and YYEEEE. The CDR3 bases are TGTGCCAGCAGCTTGGCCACGGCAGGGTTTAGTTTTGGATATGGCTACACCTTC. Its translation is CASSLATAGFSFGYGYTF. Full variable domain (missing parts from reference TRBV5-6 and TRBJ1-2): DAGVTQSPTHLIKTRGQQVTLRCSPKSGHDTVSWYQQALGQGPQFIFQYYEEEERQRGNFPDRFSGHQFPNYSSELNVNALLLGDSALYLCASSLATAGFSFGYGYTFGSGTRLTVV.

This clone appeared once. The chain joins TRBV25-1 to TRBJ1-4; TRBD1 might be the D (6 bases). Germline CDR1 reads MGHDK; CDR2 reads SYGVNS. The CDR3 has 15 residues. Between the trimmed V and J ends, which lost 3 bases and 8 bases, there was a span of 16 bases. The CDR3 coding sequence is TGTGCCAGCAGTGATTTGGGGGCGCCGAAGGAAAAACTGTTTTTT. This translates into CASSDLGAPKEKLFF.

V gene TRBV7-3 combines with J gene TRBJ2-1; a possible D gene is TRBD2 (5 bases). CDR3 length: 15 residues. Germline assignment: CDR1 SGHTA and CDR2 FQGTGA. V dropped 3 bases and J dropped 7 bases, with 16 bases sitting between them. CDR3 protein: CASSFTIVGVNEQFF. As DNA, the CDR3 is TGTGCCAGCAGCTTTACTATCGTGGGAGTAAATGAGCAGTTCTTC.

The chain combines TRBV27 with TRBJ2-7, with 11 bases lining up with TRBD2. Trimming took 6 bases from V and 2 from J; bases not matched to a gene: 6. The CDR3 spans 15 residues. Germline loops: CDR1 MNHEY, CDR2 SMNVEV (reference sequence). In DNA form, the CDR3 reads TGTGCCAGCAGCCCCGGGACTAGCGGCGCCTACGAGCAGTACTTC. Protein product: CASSPGTSGAYEQYF.